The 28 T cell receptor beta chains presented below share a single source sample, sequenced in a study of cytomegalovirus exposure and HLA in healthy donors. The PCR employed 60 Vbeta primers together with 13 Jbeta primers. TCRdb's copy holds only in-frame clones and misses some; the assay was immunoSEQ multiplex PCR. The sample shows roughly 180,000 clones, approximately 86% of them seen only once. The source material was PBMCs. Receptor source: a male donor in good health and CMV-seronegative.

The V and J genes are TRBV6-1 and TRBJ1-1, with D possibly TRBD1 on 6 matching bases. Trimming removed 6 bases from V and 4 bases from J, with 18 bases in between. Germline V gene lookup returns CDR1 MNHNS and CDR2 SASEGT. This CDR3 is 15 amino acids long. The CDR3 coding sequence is TGTGCCAGCAGAAAAGCTTACAGGGTCAGCACTGAAGCTTTCTTT. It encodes CASRKAYRVSTEAFF.

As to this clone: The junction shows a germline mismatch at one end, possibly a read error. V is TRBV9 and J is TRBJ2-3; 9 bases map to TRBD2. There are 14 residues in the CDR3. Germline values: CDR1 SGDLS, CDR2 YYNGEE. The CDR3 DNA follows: TGTGCCAGTAGCGGGAGTCGAAGAACAGATACGCAGTATTTT. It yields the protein CASSGSRRTDTQYF.

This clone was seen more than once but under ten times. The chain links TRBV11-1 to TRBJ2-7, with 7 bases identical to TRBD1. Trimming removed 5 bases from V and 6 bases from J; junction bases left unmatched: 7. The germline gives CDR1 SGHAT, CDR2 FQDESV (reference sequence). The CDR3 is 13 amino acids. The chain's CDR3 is CASSLDRWGEQYF. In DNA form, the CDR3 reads TGTGCCAGCAGCCTGGACAGGTGGGGCGAGCAGTACTTC.

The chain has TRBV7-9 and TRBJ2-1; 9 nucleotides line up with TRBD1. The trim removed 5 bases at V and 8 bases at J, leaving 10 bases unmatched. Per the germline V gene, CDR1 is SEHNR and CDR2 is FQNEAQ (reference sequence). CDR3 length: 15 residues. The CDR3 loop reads CASSPPFDRGDEQFF. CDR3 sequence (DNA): TGTGCCAGCAGCCCGCCCTTTGACAGGGGGGATGAGCAGTTCTTC.

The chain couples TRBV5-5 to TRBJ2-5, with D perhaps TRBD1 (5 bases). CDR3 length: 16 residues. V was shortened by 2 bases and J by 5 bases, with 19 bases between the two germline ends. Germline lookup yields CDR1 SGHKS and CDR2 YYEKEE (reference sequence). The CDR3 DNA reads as TGTGCCAGCAGCTTTCATTTTTTAGGGGTGGGGGAGACCCAGTACTTC. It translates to CASSFHFLGVGETQYF.

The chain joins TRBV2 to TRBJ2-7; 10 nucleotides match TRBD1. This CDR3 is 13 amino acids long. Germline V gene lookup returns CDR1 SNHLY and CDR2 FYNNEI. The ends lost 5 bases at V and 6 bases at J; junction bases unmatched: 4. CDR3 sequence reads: CASSPGTGAEQYF. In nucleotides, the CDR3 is TGTGCCAGCAGTCCAGGGACAGGGGCCGAGCAGTACTTC.

CDR3 sequence: CASSPYDSTTNTEAFF. For the CDR3, the DNA is TGTGCCAGCAGCCCCTATGATTCGACAACCAACACTGAAGCTTTCTTT. This chain links TRBV7-8 with TRBJ1-1; D not certain. In germline, CDR1 is SGHVS, CDR2 FQNEAQ. V was shortened by 5 bases and J by 2 bases, with 18 bases between the two germline ends. CDR3 size: 16 residues.

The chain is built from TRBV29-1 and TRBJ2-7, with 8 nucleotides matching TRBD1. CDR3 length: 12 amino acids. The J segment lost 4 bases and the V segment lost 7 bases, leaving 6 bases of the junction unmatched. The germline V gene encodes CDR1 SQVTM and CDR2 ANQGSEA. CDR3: CSATDRGYEQYF. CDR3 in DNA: TGCAGCGCGACAGACAGGGGTTACGAGCAGTACTTC.

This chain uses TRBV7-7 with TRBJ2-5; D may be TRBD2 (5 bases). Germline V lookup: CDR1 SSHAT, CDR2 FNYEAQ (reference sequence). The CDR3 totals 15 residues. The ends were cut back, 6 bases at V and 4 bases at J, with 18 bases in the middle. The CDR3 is CASSASGTRVETQYF. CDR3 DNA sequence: TGTGCCAGCAGTGCATCGGGCACTAGGGTAGAGACCCAGTACTTC. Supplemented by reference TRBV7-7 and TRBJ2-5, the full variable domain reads GAGVSQSPRYKVTKRGQDVTLRCDPISSHATLYWYQQALGQGPEFLTYFNYEAQPDKSGLPSDRFSAERPEGSISTLTIQRTEQRDSAMYRCASSASGTRVETQYFGPGTRLLVL.

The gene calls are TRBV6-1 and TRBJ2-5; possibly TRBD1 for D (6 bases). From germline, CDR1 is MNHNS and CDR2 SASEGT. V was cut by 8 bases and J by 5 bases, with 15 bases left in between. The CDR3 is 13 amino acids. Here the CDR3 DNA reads TGTGCCAGCGGGGACATTTTAGTGGAGACCCAGTACTTC. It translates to CASGDILVETQYF.

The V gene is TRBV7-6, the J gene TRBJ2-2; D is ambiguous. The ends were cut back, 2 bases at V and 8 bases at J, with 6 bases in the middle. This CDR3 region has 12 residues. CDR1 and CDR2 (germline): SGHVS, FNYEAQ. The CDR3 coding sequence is TGTGCCAGCAGCTTACGTTTTGGGGAGCTGTTTTTT. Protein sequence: CASSLRFGELFF.

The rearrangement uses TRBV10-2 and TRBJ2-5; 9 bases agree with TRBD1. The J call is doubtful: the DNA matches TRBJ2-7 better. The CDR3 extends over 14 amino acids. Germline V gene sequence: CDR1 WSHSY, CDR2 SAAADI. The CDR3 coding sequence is TGCGCCAGCGCAGCCGTGGGACAGGGAAACGAGCAGTACTTC. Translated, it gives CASAAVGQGNEQYF.

In nucleotides, the CDR3 is TGTGCCAGCAGCTCGCCTGGCGCGGGAGCCCCCTACGAGCAGTACTTC. It is translated as CASSSPGAGAPYEQYF. The V gene is TRBV11-2, the J gene TRBJ2-7; TRBD2 agrees at 7 bases. This CDR3 region has 16 residues. V lost 4 bases and J lost 2; bases outside the gene matches: 11. Germline V gives CDR1 SGHAT, CDR2 FQNNGV.

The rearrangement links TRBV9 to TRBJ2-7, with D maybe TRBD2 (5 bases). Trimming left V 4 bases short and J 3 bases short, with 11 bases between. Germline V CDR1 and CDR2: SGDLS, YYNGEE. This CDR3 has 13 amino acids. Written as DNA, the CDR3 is TGTGCCAGCAGCCCAGGACTGAACTACGAGCAGTACTTC. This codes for CASSPGLNYEQYF. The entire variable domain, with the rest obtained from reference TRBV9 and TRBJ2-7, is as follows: DSGVTQTPKHLITATGQRVTLRCSPRSGDLSVYWYQQSLDQGLQFLIQYYNGEERAKGNILERFSAQQFPDLHSELNLSSLELGDSALYFCASSPGLNYEQYFGPGTRLTVT.

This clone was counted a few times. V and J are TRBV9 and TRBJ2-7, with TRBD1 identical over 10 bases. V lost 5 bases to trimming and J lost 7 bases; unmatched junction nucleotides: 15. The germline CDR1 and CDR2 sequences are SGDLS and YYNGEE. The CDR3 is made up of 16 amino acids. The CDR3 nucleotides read TGTGCCAGCAGTAGGGGATCGACAGGGGGCTCTGTGGAGCAGTACTTC. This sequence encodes CASSRGSTGGSVEQYF. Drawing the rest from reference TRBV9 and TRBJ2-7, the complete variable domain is DSGVTQTPKHLITATGQRVTLRCSPRSGDLSVYWYQQSLDQGLQFLIQYYNGEERAKGNILERFSAQQFPDLHSELNLSSLELGDSALYFCASSRGSTGGSVEQYFGPGTRLTVT.

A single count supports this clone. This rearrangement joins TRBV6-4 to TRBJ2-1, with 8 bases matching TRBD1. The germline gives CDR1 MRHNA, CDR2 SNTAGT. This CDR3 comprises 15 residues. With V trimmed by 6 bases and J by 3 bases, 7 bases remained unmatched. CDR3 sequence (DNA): TGTGCCAGCAGCCCGGACAGGGATATCTACAATGAGCAGTTCTTC. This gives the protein CASSPDRDIYNEQFF.

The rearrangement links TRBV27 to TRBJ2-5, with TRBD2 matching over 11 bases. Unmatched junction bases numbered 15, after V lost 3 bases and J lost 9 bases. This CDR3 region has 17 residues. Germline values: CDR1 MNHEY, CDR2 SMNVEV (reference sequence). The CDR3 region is CASSLASGGFMLEAQYF. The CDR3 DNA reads TGTGCCAGCAGTTTGGCTAGCGGGGGGTTTATGTTGGAGGCCCAGTACTTC.

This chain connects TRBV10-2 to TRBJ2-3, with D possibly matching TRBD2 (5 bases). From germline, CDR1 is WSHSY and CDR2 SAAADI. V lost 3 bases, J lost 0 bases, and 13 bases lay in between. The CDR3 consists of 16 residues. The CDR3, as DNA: TGCGCCAGCAGTGATTTGACTACCCCTAGCACAGATACGCAGTATTTT. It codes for CASSDLTTPSTDTQYF.

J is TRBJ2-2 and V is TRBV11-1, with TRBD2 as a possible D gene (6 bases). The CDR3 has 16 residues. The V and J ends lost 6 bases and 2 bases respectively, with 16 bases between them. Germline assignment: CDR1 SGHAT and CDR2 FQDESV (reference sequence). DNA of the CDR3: TGTGCCAGCAGGAAAAGCGGGTCAGCAAACACCGGGGAGCTGTTTTTT. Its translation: CASRKSGSANTGELFF.

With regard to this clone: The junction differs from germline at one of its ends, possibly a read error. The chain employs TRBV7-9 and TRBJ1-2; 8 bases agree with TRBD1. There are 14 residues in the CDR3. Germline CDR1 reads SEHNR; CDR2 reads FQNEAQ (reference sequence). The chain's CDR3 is CSSSLGQGFYGYTF. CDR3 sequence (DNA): TGTTCCAGCAGCTTAGGACAGGGATTCTATGGCTACACCTTC.

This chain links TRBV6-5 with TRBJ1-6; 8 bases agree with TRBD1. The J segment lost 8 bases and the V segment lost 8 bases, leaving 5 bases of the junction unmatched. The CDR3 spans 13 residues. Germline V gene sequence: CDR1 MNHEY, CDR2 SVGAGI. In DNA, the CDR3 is TGTGCCAGCGCACAGGGGGATCATTCACCCCTCCACTTT. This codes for CASAQGDHSPLHF.

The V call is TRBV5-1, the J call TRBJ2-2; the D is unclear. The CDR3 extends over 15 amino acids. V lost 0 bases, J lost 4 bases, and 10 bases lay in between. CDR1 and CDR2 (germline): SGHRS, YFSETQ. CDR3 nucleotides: TGCGCCAGCAGCTTGGGAAGGTGGGCCACCGGGGAGCTGTTTTTT. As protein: CASSLGRWATGELFF.

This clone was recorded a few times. CDR3: CASSYSSRGSGNTIYF. CDR3 coding DNA: TGTGCCAGCAGTTACTCGAGTAGGGGCTCTGGAAACACCATATATTTT. The V and J genes are TRBV6-5 and TRBJ1-3; D perhaps matches TRBD1 (5 bases). The germline gives CDR1 MNHEY, CDR2 SVGAGI. Trimming removed 0 bases from V and 0 bases from J, with 9 bases in between. The CDR3 consists of 16 residues.

The CDR3 DNA reads TGCAGCGTTTCCGGACAGGGAACTAATAATGAAAAACTGTTTTTT. As protein: CSVSGQGTNNEKLFF. This chain links TRBV29-1 with TRBJ1-4; 8 positions agree with TRBD1. The CDR3 consists of 15 residues. The ends lost 5 bases at V and 4 bases at J; junction bases unmatched: 9. CDR1 SQVTM and CDR2 ANQGSEA come from the germline V gene.

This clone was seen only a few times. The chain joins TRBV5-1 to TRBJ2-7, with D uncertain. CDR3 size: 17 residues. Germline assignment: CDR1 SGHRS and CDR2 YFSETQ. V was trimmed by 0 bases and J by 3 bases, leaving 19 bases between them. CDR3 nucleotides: TGCGCCAGCAGCTTGGATCCGGAGAGCAGCCAACGCTACGAGCAGTACTTC. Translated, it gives CASSLDPESSQRYEQYF. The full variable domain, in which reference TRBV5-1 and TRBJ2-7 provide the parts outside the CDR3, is KAGVTQTPRYLIKTRGQQVTLSCSPISGHRSVSWYQQTPGQGLQFLFEYFSETQRNKGNFPGRFSGRQFSNSRSEMNVSTLELGDSALYLCASSLDPESSQRYEQYFGPGTRLTVT.

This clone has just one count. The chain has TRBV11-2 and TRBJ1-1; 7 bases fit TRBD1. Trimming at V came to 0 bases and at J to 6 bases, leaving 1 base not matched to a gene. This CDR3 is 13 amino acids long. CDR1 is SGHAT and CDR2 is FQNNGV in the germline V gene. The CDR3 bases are TGTGCCAGCAGCTTAGACCAGGGGGCTGAAGCTTTCTTT. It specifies CASSLDQGAEAFF.

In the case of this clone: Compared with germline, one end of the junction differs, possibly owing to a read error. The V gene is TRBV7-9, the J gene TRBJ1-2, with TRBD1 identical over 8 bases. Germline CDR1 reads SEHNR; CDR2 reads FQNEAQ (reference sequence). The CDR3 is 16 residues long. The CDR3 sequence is CSSSLAQGAFDYGYTF. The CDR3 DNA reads TGTTCCAGCAGCTTAGCCCAGGGGGCATTTGACTATGGCTACACCTTC.

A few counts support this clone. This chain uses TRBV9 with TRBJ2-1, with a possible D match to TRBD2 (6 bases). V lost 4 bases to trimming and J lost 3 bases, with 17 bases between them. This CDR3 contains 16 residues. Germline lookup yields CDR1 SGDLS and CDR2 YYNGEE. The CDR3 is CASSPRTTSDYNEQFF. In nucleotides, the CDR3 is TGTGCCAGCAGCCCTCGGACTACCTCGGACTACAATGAGCAGTTCTTC. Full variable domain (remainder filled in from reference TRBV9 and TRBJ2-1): DSGVTQTPKHLITATGQRVTLRCSPRSGDLSVYWYQQSLDQGLQFLIQYYNGEERAKGNILERFSAQQFPDLHSELNLSSLELGDSALYFCASSPRTTSDYNEQFFGPGTRLTVL.